Presented here are 30 T cell receptor beta chains from one specimen sequenced in a study of T cells after yellow fever vaccination. TCRdb itself ran the 5' RACE reads through MiXCR, one entry per CDR3 protein. The top ten clones hold about a quarter of a sample with a few hundred thousand distinct CDR3 sequences, around 3.9% of them seen once. Source: PBMCs, taken on the day of the yellow fever booster vaccination. These receptor sequences come from a man younger than 35 who received the YFV17D yellow fever vaccine.

This clonotype was seen repeatedly, ten times or more. This chain joins TRBV6-5 and TRBJ2-1; 9 bases fit TRBD2. Germline V CDR1 and CDR2: MNHEY, SVGAGI. The CDR3 consists of 17 residues. Germline trimming cut 7 bases from V and 0 bases from J; bases unmatched to any gene: 10. In nucleotides, the CDR3 is TGTGCCAGCACCCCGAATAGCGGGGGCCTCTCCTACAATGAGCAGTTCTTC. Amino acid sequence: CASTPNSGGLSYNEQFF.

Many counts were recorded for this clonotype. The chain links TRBV9 to TRBJ1-2, with D possibly matching TRBD1 (5 bases). The V gene lost 3 bases and the J gene lost 3 bases, with 15 bases spanning the gap. Germline values: CDR1 SGDLS, CDR2 YYNGEE. The CDR3 is made up of 15 amino acids. The CDR3 DNA sequence: TGTGCCAGCAGCGGCCGGGGCCAACCCCACTATGGCTACACCTTC. It yields the protein CASSGRGQPHYGYTF. The whole variable domain, filled in from reference TRBV9 and TRBJ1-2, reads DSGVTQTPKHLITATGQRVTLRCSPRSGDLSVYWYQQSLDQGLQFLIQYYNGEERAKGNILERFSAQQFPDLHSELNLSSLELGDSALYFCASSGRGQPHYGYTFGSGTRLTVV.

The gene calls are TRBV20-1 and TRBJ2-5; tentatively, D is TRBD2 (5 bases). CDR1 is DFQATT and CDR2 is SNEGSKA in the germline V gene (reference sequence). The CDR3 loop spans 14 amino acids. Trimming cost V 3 bases and J 1 base, with 12 bases left between them. CDR3 sequence reads: CSASDLTSQETQYF. In nucleotides, the CDR3 is TGCAGTGCTAGCGACCTAACTAGCCAAGAGACCCAGTACTTC.

This clonotype was counted at least ten times. The chain recombines TRBV5-5 with TRBJ2-7, with D unresolved. This CDR3 has 11 residues. Germline V CDR1 and CDR2: SGHKS, YYEKEE (reference sequence). V lost 1 base to trimming and J lost 5 bases, with 4 bases between them. CDR3 amino acids: CASSLFDEQYF. For the CDR3, the DNA is TGTGCCAGCAGCTTGTTTGACGAGCAGTACTTC.

In its sample, this clonotype was seen many times. The chain is built from TRBV11-2 and TRBJ1-2; D gene ambiguous. The CDR3 is made up of 13 amino acids. Germline V gene lookup returns CDR1 SGHAT and CDR2 FQNNGV. The ends were cut back, 2 bases at V and 6 bases at J, with 10 bases in the middle. The CDR3 coding sequence is TGTGCCAGCAGCTTACTACCCGACAATGGCTACACCTTC. This encodes CASSLLPDNGYTF.

This clonotype was found many times. The chain links TRBV20-1 to TRBJ2-1; 7 nucleotides match TRBD2. V dropped 3 bases and J dropped 4; count of bases not matched to a gene: 9. The CDR3 is 15 amino acids. Per the germline V gene, CDR1 is DFQATT and CDR2 is SNEGSKA (reference sequence). The chain's CDR3 is CSASRAGVNYNEQFF. In nucleotides, the CDR3 is TGCAGTGCTAGTCGCGCGGGGGTAAATTACAATGAGCAGTTCTTC.

This clonotype was seen only a few times. The CDR3 DNA sequence: TGTGCCAGCAGTAGTGGCCCGGAGCCCCAGCATTTT. Amino acids: CASSSGPEPQHF. This rearrangement joins TRBV27 to TRBJ1-5; D remains ambiguous. Trimming shortened V by 5 bases and J by 8 bases, and 10 bases separated the two germline ends. This CDR3 has 12 amino acids. Germline V gives CDR1 MNHEY, CDR2 SMNVEV (reference sequence).

This clonotype has at least ten counts. As DNA, the CDR3 is TGTGCCAGCAGCTTACGAGCCCCGGGTGCAGATACGCAGTATTTT. Protein: CASSLRAPGADTQYF. The rearrangement joins TRBV7-3 to TRBJ2-3; D is undetermined. The V gene's germline CDR1 is SGHTA and CDR2 FQGTGA. Trimming took 2 bases from V and 4 from J, leaving 13 bases between them. This CDR3 is built from 15 residues.

This clonotype was detected many times. V and J are TRBV4-3 and TRBJ2-5; D is undetermined. V lost 1 base and J lost 4, with 13 bases in between. Looked up from germline, CDR1 is LGHNA and CDR2 is YSLEER. The CDR3 spans 15 residues. The CDR3 nucleotides read TGCGCCAGCAGCCAAGGACCCTACGAGCGAGAGACCCAGTACTTC. It translates to CASSQGPYERETQYF.

This clonotype was seen only a few times. The chain uses TRBV7-3 and TRBJ2-1, with 11 bases matching TRBD2. With 4 bases clipped from V and 7 bases from J, the junction kept 6 bases outside the gene matches. The germline V gene has CDR1 SGHTA and CDR2 FQGTGA. CDR3 length: 15 amino acids. The CDR3 sequence is CASSYTSGGGNEQFF. The CDR3 nucleotides are TGTGCCAGCAGCTACACTAGCGGGGGTGGGAATGAGCAGTTCTTC.

The chain links TRBV4-2 to TRBJ1-2, with a weak D call TRBD1 (6 bases). V lost 9 bases to trimming and J lost 6 bases, with 23 bases between them. The CDR3 extends over 15 amino acids. CDR1 and CDR2 from the germline V gene are LGHNA and YNFKEQ. The CDR3 protein is CASASEQGVLDGYTF. The CDR3 nucleotides read TGTGCCAGTGCGAGCGAACAGGGAGTTCTCGATGGCTACACCTTC.

This clonotype has only a few counts. The DNA of the CDR3 is TGTGCCAGCAGCTCGGACAGGGATGACGAGCAGTACGTC. Translated, it gives CASSSDRDDEQYV. The J gene is TRBJ2-7, the V gene TRBV7-2; 8 nucleotides align to TRBD1. CDR3 length equals 13 residues. V was pared by 4 bases and J by 5 bases, with 4 bases of the junction left unmatched. The V gene's germline CDR1 is SGHTA and CDR2 FQGNSA.

The chain is built from TRBV12-3 or TRBV12-4 and TRBJ1-1; D might be TRBD1 (6 bases). The CDR3 contains 13 residues. Trimming took off 7 bases at V and 8 bases at J, with 17 bases between the two ends. The CDR3 DNA reads TGTGCCAGCAACTTAAGGGGGGACCTAGAAGCTTTCTTT. Translating it yields CASNLRGDLEAFF.

This clonotype was counted at least ten times. This rearrangement joins TRBV7-2 to TRBJ1-4, with D unclear. V lost 4 bases, J lost 7 bases, and 19 bases lay in between. The germline V gene has CDR1 SGHTA and CDR2 FQGNSA. The CDR3 runs to 16 residues. The CDR3 coding sequence is TGTGCCAGCAGCTCCTTCCCTAATTCGAGAATTGAAAAACTGTTTTTT. Residues: CASSSFPNSRIEKLFF.

This clonotype was seen many times. The rearrangement uses TRBV7-9 and TRBJ1-2; the D is unclear. V lost 1 base and J lost 0, with 12 bases in between. The CDR3 has 16 residues. CDR1 is SEHNR, CDR2 FQNEAQ, per germline (reference sequence). CDR3 sequence: CASSLDRAFANYGYTF. The CDR3 coding sequence is TGTGCCAGCAGCTTAGATCGGGCATTTGCTAACTATGGCTACACCTTC.

V usage is TRBV29-1 and J usage is TRBJ2-5, with D perhaps given as TRBD1 or TRBD2 (5 bases each). In germline, CDR1 is SQVTM, CDR2 ANQGSEA. V was cut by 6 bases and J by 4 bases, with 12 bases left in between. This CDR3 has 12 amino acids. The CDR3 nucleotides are TGCAGCGTGGGGGACGTCCGAGAGACCCAGTACTTC. Translation gives CSVGDVRETQYF.

J is TRBJ1-2 and V is TRBV10-3; D uncertain. CDR1 is ENHRY, CDR2 SYGVKD, per germline. The CDR3 totals 14 residues. V lost 4 bases and J lost 7, with 16 bases in between. CDR3 in DNA: TGTGCCATCAGTGGACGGGAAGGGTTCTCTGGCTACACCTTC. As protein: CAISGREGFSGYTF.

This clonotype was observed at least ten times. This chain links TRBV11-2 with TRBJ2-5, with D perhaps assigned TRBD1 or TRBD2 (5 bases each). This CDR3 is built from 19 residues. With 2 bases removed from V and 3 bases from J, the gap between germline ends came to 25 bases. Germline CDR1 SGHAT, CDR2 FQNNGV. The CDR3 DNA follows: TGTGCCAGCAGCTTATTCCCCCCGGGGCAGGGTCGATACGAAGAGACCCAGTACTTC. It yields the protein CASSLFPPGQGRYEETQYF.

This clonotype showed up many times. The gene calls are TRBV6-2 or TRBV6-3 and TRBJ2-5, with D tentatively TRBD2 (5 bases). The germline gives CDR1 MNHEY, CDR2 SVGEGT. The CDR3 sequence is 15 residues long. V lost 5 bases and J 3 bases, leaving 16 bases between the germline ends. The CDR3 nucleotides read TGTGCCAGCAGTCCGCCAGCGGTGTTAAAAGAGACCCAGTACTTC. It encodes CASSPPAVLKETQYF.

This clonotype appeared a few times. The chain is built from TRBV7-2 and TRBJ1-5; D gene ambiguous. CDR1 and CDR2 (germline): SGHTA, FQGNSA. The CDR3 is made up of 15 amino acids. Trimming removed 1 base from V and 0 bases from J, with 7 bases in between. This CDR3 reads CASSLVRVSNQPQHF. The CDR3 DNA is TGTGCCAGCAGCTTAGTTCGGGTTAGCAATCAGCCCCAGCATTTT.

Only a few counts were recorded for this clonotype. This chain joins TRBV3-1 and TRBJ2-7; TRBD2 agrees at 8 bases. The CDR3 is 14 residues long. V gave up 4 bases and J gave up 2 bases; unmatched junction bases: 4. CDR1 and CDR2 from the germline V gene are LGHDT and YNNKEL (reference sequence). In nucleotides, the CDR3 is TGTGCCAGCAGCCCCCGGCGGGGGGCCTACGAGCAGTACTTC. It translates to CASSPRRGAYEQYF.

The rearrangement links TRBV2 to TRBJ1-2; the D is unclear. The V gene's germline CDR1 is SNHLY and CDR2 FYNNEI. V was cut by 0 bases and J by 8 bases, with 10 bases left in between. This CDR3 has 13 residues. The CDR3 coding sequence is TGTGCCAGCAGTGAAGCGCTCCCGGGCGGCTACACCTTC. The encoded protein is CASSEALPGGYTF.

The CDR3 nucleotides read TGTGCCACCGCGGTTGGCAATCAGCCCCAGCATTTT. It translates to CATAVGNQPQHF. The V call is TRBV19, the J call TRBJ1-5; D is unclear. The germline gives CDR1 LNHDA, CDR2 SQIVND (reference sequence). This CDR3 region has 12 residues. V was pared by 10 bases and J by 2 bases, with 9 bases between.

This clonotype has just a few counts. V is TRBV20-1 and J is TRBJ2-2; tentative D call: TRBD2 (6 bases). The CDR3 runs to 16 residues. Germline-derived CDR1 and CDR2 are DFQATT and SNEGSKA (reference sequence). Trimming pared 6 bases from V and 1 base from J, leaving 18 bases between. CDR3 residues: CSAADLAGMNTGELFF. The CDR3 bases are TGCAGTGCCGCAGACCTCGCGGGGATGAACACCGGGGAGCTGTTTTTT.

Here the CDR3 DNA reads TGTGCCAGTAGTATAGCGGGATCGGGGGCGCGAGGAGCTTTCTTT. Translating gives CASSIAGSGARGAFF. The chain links TRBV19 to TRBJ1-1, with a weak D call TRBD1 (6 bases). V lost 1 base, J lost 10 bases, and 19 bases lay in between. Germline CDR1 and CDR2: LNHDA and SQIVND (reference sequence). CDR3 length equals 15 residues.

This clonotype was found many times. The rearrangement uses TRBV4-2 and TRBJ2-5; 9 bases are a match to TRBD2. Trimming took 1 base from V and 4 from J; bases not matched to a gene: 4. CDR1 is LGHNA, CDR2 YNFKEQ, per germline. CDR3 length equals 15 residues. The chain's CDR3 is CASSQGTSEGETQYF. The CDR3 DNA is TGTGCCAGCAGCCAAGGGACTAGCGAGGGAGAGACCCAGTACTTC.

This clonotype showed up many times. The gene calls are TRBV29-1 and TRBJ2-1, with TRBD1 as a possible D gene (7 bases). The CDR3 extends over 16 amino acids. V was clipped by 2 bases and J by 4 bases, with 18 bases between them. The germline gives CDR1 SQVTM, CDR2 ANQGSEA. The CDR3 sequence is CSVEPPGGTAYNEQFF. The CDR3, as DNA: TGCAGCGTTGAACCCCCTGGCGGGACAGCTTACAATGAGCAGTTCTTC.

This clonotype was recorded at least ten times. This chain uses TRBV10-3 with TRBJ1-5; D gene ambiguous. V lost 3 bases and J 7 bases, leaving 13 bases between the germline ends. The CDR3 has 14 residues. The germline V gene has CDR1 ENHRY and CDR2 SYGVKD. CDR3 sequence reads: CAISDRQDGQPQHF. CDR3 nucleotides: TGTGCCATCAGTGACCGGCAGGACGGGCAGCCCCAGCATTTT.

This clonotype was found a few times. A read error may account for a junction end that differs from germline. The rearrangement links TRBV25-1 to TRBJ1-1; 7 bases agree with TRBD1. This CDR3 comprises 13 residues. Germline V gives CDR1 MGHDK, CDR2 SYGVNS. CDR3 in DNA: TGTGCCAGCAGTGACCCCGGGACAGACCGGCGATGTTTT. Amino acid sequence: CASSDPGTDRRCF.

This chain links TRBV5-1 with TRBJ2-3, with 9 positions matching TRBD1. Losses at the gene ends were 4 bases for V and 5 bases for J; bases not matched to a gene: 8. The V gene's germline CDR1 is SGHRS and CDR2 YFSETQ. The CDR3 consists of 15 residues. CDR3 bases: TGCGCCAGCAGCCGTCCGGGACAGGGAATAGATACGCAGTATTTT. It codes for CASSRPGQGIDTQYF.